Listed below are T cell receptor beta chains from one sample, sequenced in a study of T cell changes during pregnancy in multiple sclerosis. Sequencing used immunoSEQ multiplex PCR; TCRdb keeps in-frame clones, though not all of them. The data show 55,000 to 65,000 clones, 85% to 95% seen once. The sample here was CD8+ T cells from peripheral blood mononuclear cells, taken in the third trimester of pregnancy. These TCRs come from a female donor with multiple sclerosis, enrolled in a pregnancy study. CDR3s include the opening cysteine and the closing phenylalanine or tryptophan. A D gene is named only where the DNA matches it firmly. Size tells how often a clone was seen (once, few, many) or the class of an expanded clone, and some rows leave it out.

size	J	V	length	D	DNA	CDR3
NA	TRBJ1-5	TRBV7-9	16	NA	TGTGCCAGCAGCCCGGCAGGGGCAGTTGACAATCAGCCCCAGCATTTT	CASSPAGAVDNQPQHF
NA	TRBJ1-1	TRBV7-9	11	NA	TGTGCCAGCAGCCCGGGTATTGAAGCTTTCTTT	CASSPGIEAFF
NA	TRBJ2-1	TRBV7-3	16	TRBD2	TGTGCCAGCAGCTTACGCGCGCGGGAGTTTTACAATGAGCAGTTCTTC	CASSLRAREFYNEQFF
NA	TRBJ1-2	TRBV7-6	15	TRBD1	TGTGCCAGCAGCTTCGGGACAGGAATCCTCTATGGCTACACCTTC	CASSFGTGILYGYTF
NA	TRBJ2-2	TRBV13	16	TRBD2	TGTGCCAGCAGCTTACCTAGCGGGAGTCGAACCGGGGAGCTGTTTTTT	CASSLPSGSRTGELFF
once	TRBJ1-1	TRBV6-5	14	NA	TGTGCCAGCAGTTACAGGGGCCCCAACACTGAAGCTTTCTTT	CASSYRGPNTEAFF
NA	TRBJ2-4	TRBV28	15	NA	TGTGCCAGCAGTTTTAGGGGAAGCCACAAAAACATTCAGTACTTC	CASSFRGSHKNIQYF
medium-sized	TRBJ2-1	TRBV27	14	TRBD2	TGTGCCAGCAGCTCGGGGGGGGGAAGGAATGAGCAGTTCTTC	CASSSGGGRNEQFF
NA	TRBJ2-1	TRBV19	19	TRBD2	TGTGCCAGTAGTATAGAGGGACTAGCGGGAGGCAGCTCCTACAATGAGCAGTTCTTC	CASSIEGLAGGSSYNEQFF
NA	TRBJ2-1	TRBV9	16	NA	TGTGCCAGCAGCGTAGCTTCGAGGACAGCCCACAATGAGCAGTTCTTC	CASSVASRTAHNEQFF
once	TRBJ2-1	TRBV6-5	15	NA	TGTGCCAGCAGTCGTGGGGGCTTATCCTACAATGAGCAGTTCTTC	CASSRGGLSYNEQFF
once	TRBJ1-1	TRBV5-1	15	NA	TGCGCCAGCAGCCTGCGGCTCGGAGTCAACACTGAAGCTTTCTTT	CASSLRLGVNTEAFF
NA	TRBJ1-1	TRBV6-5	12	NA	TGTGCCAGCAGTTACTCGGGGGGAAGAGCTTTCTTT	CASSYSGGRAFF
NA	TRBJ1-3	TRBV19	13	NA	TGTGCCAGTGGGCTGCTCTCTGGAAACACCATATATTTT	CASGLLSGNTIYF
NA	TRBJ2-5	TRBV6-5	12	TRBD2	TGTGCCAGCAGTAGCGGGAGGGAGACCCAGTACTTC	CASSSGRETQYF
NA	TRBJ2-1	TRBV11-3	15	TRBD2	TGTGCCAGCAGCTTAATGGGCGGGAGTGGTAATGAGCAGTTCTTC	CASSLMGGSGNEQFF
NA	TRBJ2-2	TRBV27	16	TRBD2	TGTGCCAGCAGTGTGACCCTAGCGGTCTACACCGGGGAGCTGTTTTTT	CASSVTLAVYTGELFF
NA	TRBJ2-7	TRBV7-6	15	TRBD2	TGTGCCAGCAGCACAGGACTAGCGGGAGTTTACGAGCGGTACTTC	CASSTGLAGVYERYF
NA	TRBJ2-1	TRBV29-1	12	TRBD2	TGCAGCGTGAGCGGGAGGGGGAATGAGCAGTTCTTC	CSVSGRGNEQFF
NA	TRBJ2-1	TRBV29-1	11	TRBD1	TGCAGCGTACCCCGGACAGGGGAGCAGTTCTTC	CSVPRTGEQFF
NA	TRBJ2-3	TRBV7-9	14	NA	TGTGCCAGCAGAGCGCCCCTAAGCGGGCCGGGGATGGAATTT	CASRAPLSGPGMEF
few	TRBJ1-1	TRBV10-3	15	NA	TGTGCCACCACACATGGAGGAGAGGAGGGCACTGAAGCTTTCTTT	CATTHGGEEGTEAFF